This T cell receptor (beta chain) was observed in a study of regulatory T cells after allogeneic stem cell transplantation (dated by TCRdb to the late 2010s). Some background on the complete study: Patients were stratified according to whether acute graft-versus-host disease had developed within 100 days after stem cell transplantation. CD4+CD25+CD127- regulatory T cells were obtained from patient PBMCs by means of fluorescence-activated cell sorting. Conventional CD4+ T cells defined as CD4+CD25+/-CD127+ were also sorted and TCR-sequenced for comparison in the study. The regulatory T-cell TCR repertoire after allogeneic stem cell transplantation was compared between patients with and without acute graft-versus-host disease. Broader findings and caveats from the paper: A significantly larger repertoire share was occupied by the top 10 regulatory T-cell clones in non-GvHD patients, which suggested expansion of presumably allo-specific protective clones. Patients without graft-versus-host disease showed a less diverse, more focused regulatory T-cell TCR repertoire than patients with the disease. No regulatory T-cell clones were shared by all patients, and sorted cell numbers did not correlate significantly with the inverse Simpson index. Whether or not patients had graft-versus-host disease, conventional CD4+ T-cell repertoire diversity showed no significant difference. The small patient sample size meant the findings required validation in a larger cohort.

Concerning this clonotype itself: The target of this receptor is not known. The junction shows a germline mismatch at one end, possibly a read error.

Sequencing was performed on an Illumina MiSeq. After the RNA was reverse transcribed with the SMARTer RACE cDNA Amplification kit, the TCR beta CDR3 region was amplified. RNA from sorted cells was extracted with the RNeasy Mini Kit. Illumina paired-end sequencing was applied to the TCR beta amplicons. As for the original processing: MiXCR, VDJtools and the tcR R package were the tools used to analyze the TCR repertoire. The inverse Simpson index served to quantify diversity, and clones were sorted into rare, small, medium or expanded bins based on their proportion of the repertoire. Using fastp trimming at Q25 and MiXCR clonotype assembly, TCRdb reanalyzed the public sequencing data and kept in-frame beta chains. Rows merge per CDR3 protein into single entries with the most common DNA and genes. The V and J calls, along with clone size, are taken from TCRdb and not from the paper's own processing. Here the sample has 4,500 or so distinct CDR3 sequences; around 97% occur a single time. Roughly 39% of the sample is held by the ten biggest clonotypes.

The time point label on this specimen signifies: 30 days after allogeneic hematopoietic stem cell transplantation. At 30 days after allogeneic hematopoietic stem cell transplantation, peripheral blood mononuclear cells were collected from the patients. This receptor was taken from a human patient who had an allogeneic stem cell transplant, so the T cells may come from the graft donor. The input for sequencing was sorted CD4+ T cells from blood (whether regulatory or conventional is not recorded), taken 30 days after allogeneic stem cell transplant.

The CDR3 protein: CAGSLTGQGKETQYF. The DNA reads TGCGCCGGCAGCCTAACGGGACAGGGAAAAGAGACCCAGTACTTC. The chain is assembled from TRBV5-4 and TRBJ2-5; 9 nucleotides in the junction match TRBD1. CDR1 SGHNT and CDR2 YYREEE are derived from the germline V gene (reference sequence). The CDR3 contains 15 residues, cysteine and phenylalanine counted. Only the CDR3 region is kept as DNA, spanning 45 bases read in frame from base 1.